The source of this T cell receptor beta chain is a study of blood T cell repertoires in COVID-19. Looking at the study overall: The origin of the acute and convalescent COVID-19 samples was the United States, Italy and Spain. T cells, B-cell-depleted T cells, or PBMCs provided the cDNA or gDNA that served as material.

Trimming took off 2 bases at V and 1 base at J, with 11 bases between the two ends. This CDR3 is 15 amino acids long. Germline assignment: CDR1 LGHDT and CDR2 YNNKEL (reference sequence). Authors' data handling: Reference gene primers were amplified, and this amplification served to estimate nucleated cell counts. The protocol was immunoSEQ multiplex PCR, while the TCRdb copy is restricted to in-frame clones and leaves out a portion. That table is the source of V, J and clone size, and D and trimming were worked out from the DNA. Among more than 60,000 clones listed, around 80% were seen once. The V gene is TRBV3-1 (or the pseudogene TRBV3-2), the J gene TRBJ1-1; D not certain. The sequence derives from a man in his sixties with active or convalescent COVID-19. Sequencing input: peripheral blood. The CDR3 nucleotides are TGTGCCAGCAGCCAATCTGACATCCCGAACACTGAAGCTTTCTTT. It yields the protein CASSQSDIPNTEAFF.